This is a list of T cell receptor beta chains from one sample in a study of T cell responses to AZD1222 COVID-19 vaccine. This table comes from immunoSEQ multiplex PCR, and its TCRdb copy is limited to in-frame clones, with some not included. The sample shows tens of thousands of clones, around 82% of them seen only once. Sequencing was performed on peripheral blood, taken 28 days after the second AZD1222 dose. These receptors were taken from an adult who received the AZD1222 COVID-19 vaccine. The CDR3 runs from the conserved cysteine through the conserved F or W. D genes are given only for firm matches. Where a row states a size, it is once, few, many or the class of an expanded clone; other rows omit it.

clone_size j_call v_call d_call cdr3_aa cdr3_nt
. TRBJ1-2 TRBV18 . CASSVVGINYGYTF TGTGCCAGCTCGGTCGTCGGCATTAACTATGGCTACACCTTC
. TRBJ1-2 TRBV2 TRBD1 CASSEFGQGANYGYTF TGTGCCAGCAGTGAATTTGGGCAGGGGGCCAACTATGGCTACACCTTC
. TRBJ1-2 TRBV3-1/TRBV3-2 . CASSQDHKGRGYTF TGTGCCAGCAGCCAAGATCATAAAGGACGGGGCTACACCTTC
. TRBJ2-2 TRBV9 . CASSVATGDTGELFF TGTGCCAGCAGCGTAGCTACTGGGGACACCGGGGAGCTGTTTTTT
. TRBJ1-6 TRBV5-6 . CASSTGGLPNSPLHF TGTGCCAGCAGCACGGGTGGTTTGCCTAATTCACCCCTCCACTTT
. TRBJ2-4 TRBV7-2 . CASSPADAKNIQYF TGTGCCAGCAGCCCGGCGGATGCCAAAAACATTCAGTACTTC
. TRBJ2-5 TRBV4-2 TRBD2 CASSQERGGGKETQYF TGTGCCAGCAGCCAGGAGCGGGGGGGTGGTAAAGAGACCCAGTACTTC
once TRBJ1-3 TRBV19 . CASRPSVTAGNTIYF TGTGCCAGTAGGCCCTCGGTTACAGCCGGAAACACCATATATTTT
. TRBJ2-7 TRBV7-9 . CASSSVGYEQYF TGTGCCAGCAGCTCAGTGGGGTACGAGCAGTACTTC
. TRBJ2-2 TRBV27 . CASSYYTGELFF TGTGCCAGCAGTTATTACACCGGGGAGCTGTTTTTT
. TRBJ2-4 TRBV6-2/TRBV6-3 . CASSYSPGQAYLAKNIQYF TGTGCCAGCAGTTACTCTCCAGGGCAAGCTTACTTAGCCAAAAACATTCAGTACTTC
. TRBJ2-7 TRBV6-5 . CASSRTGTSNEQYF TGTGCCAGCAGTAGAACCGGGACGTCCAACGAGCAGTACTTC
. TRBJ1-5 TRBV6-2/TRBV6-3 TRBD1 CASSYRGPNQPQHF TGTGCCAGCAGTTACAGGGGGCCCAATCAGCCCCAGCATTTT
. TRBJ2-2 TRBV7-2 . CASSLAASNTGELFF TGTGCCAGCAGCTTAGCGGCCAGTAACACCGGGGAGCTGTTTTTT
medium-sized TRBJ2-1 TRBV5-8 TRBD2 CASSHLGTSGNLGNEQFF TGTGCCAGCAGCCACCTCGGGACTAGCGGGAATTTGGGCAATGAGCAGTTCTTC
. TRBJ2-4 TRBV6-1 . CASSDTGNIQYF TGTGCCAGCAGTGACACTGGGAACATTCAGTACTTC
. TRBJ2-1 TRBV24-1 TRBD1 CATSDPNRGHEQFF TGTGCCACCAGTGATCCCAACAGGGGGCATGAGCAGTTCTTC
few TRBJ2-6 TRBV11-2 TRBD1 CASSSRDRAPKWGANVLTF TGTGCCAGCAGCAGCCGGGACAGGGCCCCCAAGTGGGGGGCCAACGTCCTGACTTTC
few TRBJ2-7 TRBV5-5 . CASSFKQGEVSYEQYF TGTGCCAGCAGCTTTAAACAGGGAGAGGTGTCCTACGAGCAGTACTTC
. TRBJ2-3 TRBV5-4 . CASSLREGGADTQYF TGTGCCAGCAGCTTGAGGGAGGGGGGGGCAGATACGCAGTATTTT
once TRBJ1-1 TRBV18 TRBD1 CASSSGQGTRAEAFF TGTGCCAGCTCATCTGGACAGGGGACCAGGGCTGAAGCTTTCTTT
. TRBJ2-7 TRBV11-3 TRBD2 CASSFGGDGEQYF TGTGCCAGCAGCTTTGGGGGGGATGGCGAGCAGTACTTC
few TRBJ2-2 TRBV30 . CAWRRQNGELFF TGTGCCTGGAGGCGGCAGAACGGGGAGCTGTTTTTT